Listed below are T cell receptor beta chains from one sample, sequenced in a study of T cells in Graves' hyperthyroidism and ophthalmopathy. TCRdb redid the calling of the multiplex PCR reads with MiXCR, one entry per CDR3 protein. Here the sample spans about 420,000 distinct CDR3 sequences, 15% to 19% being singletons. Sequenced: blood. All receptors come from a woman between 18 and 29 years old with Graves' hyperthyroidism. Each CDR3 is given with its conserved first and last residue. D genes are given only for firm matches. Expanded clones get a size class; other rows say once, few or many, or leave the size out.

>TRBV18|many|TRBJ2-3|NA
TGTGCCAGCTCACCGTCGCAGGGGGGAACAGATACGCAGTATTTT
CASSPSQGGTDTQYF
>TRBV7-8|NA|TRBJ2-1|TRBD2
TGTGCCAGCAGCTTAGACGGGGGGGCCTGGAATGAGCAGTTCTTC
CASSLDGGAWNEQFF
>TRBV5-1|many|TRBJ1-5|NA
TGCGCCAGCAATAGGGGAGATAGCAATCAGCCCCAGCATTTT
CASNRGDSNQPQHF
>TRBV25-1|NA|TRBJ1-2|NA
TGTGCCAGCAGTCCGGCAGCCCACTATGGCTACACCTTC
CASSPAAHYGYTF
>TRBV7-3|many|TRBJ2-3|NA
TGTGCCAGCAGCCGGCGGGACCCCACAGATACGCAGTATTTT
CASSRRDPTDTQYF
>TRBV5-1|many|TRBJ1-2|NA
TGCGCCAGCAGCTTGGGGGGTTGGAGCTATGGCTACACCTTC
CASSLGGWSYGYTF
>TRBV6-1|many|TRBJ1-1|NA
TGTGCCAGCCGACAGGTTGCCGACACTGAAGCTTTCTTT
CASRQVADTEAFF
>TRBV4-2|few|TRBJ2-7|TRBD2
TGTGCCAGCAGCAGAACTAGCGGGGGAAATGGCGAGCAGTACTTC
CASSRTSGGNGEQYF
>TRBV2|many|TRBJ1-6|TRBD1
TGTGCCAGATCGCAACAGGGGGATCAGTCACCCCTCCACTTT
CARSQQGDQSPLHF
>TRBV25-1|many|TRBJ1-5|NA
TGTGCCAGCAGTGGCCGGGACAGCAATCAGCCCCAGCATTTT
CASSGRDSNQPQHF
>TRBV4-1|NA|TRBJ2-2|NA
TGCGCCAGCAAGGTGGCTGCTGACACCGGGGAGCTGTTTTTT
CASKVAADTGELFF
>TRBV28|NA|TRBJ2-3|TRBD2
TGTGCCAGCAGTTTTCGCGGGAGTGGCACAGATACGCAGTATTTT
CASSFRGSGTDTQYF
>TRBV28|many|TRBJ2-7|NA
TGTGCCAGCAGCCGTTACGAGCAGTACTTC
CASSRYEQYF
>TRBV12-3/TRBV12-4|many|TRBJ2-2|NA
TGTGCCAGCCGGGTCTCCAACCCGGGGGAGCTGTTTTTT
CASRVSNPGELFF
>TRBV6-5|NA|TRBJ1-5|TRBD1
TGTGCCAGCAGTTACCGGGGACAGCCAAATCAGCCCCAGCATTTT
CASSYRGQPNQPQHF
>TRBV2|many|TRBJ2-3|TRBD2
TGTGCCACCCAAATAGCGGGGGGACCGTCAGATACGCAGTATTTT
CATQIAGGPSDTQYF
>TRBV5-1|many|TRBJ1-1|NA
TGCGCCAGCAGCTTGGACAGAACGAACACTGAAGCTTTCTTT
CASSLDRTNTEAFF
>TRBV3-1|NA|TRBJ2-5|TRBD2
TGTGCCAGCAGCCCCAGAGCGGGGGCGGGGGGGGCGGAAGAGACCCAGTACTTC
CASSPRAGAGGAEETQYF
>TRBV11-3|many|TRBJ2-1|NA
TGTGCCAGCGGAAGAGCTGCGAATGAGCAGTTCTTC
CASGRAANEQFF
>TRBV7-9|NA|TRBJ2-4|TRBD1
TGTGCCAGCAGCTCCTCGAATTCGGGACAGATATCAAACATTCAGTACTTC
CASSSSNSGQISNIQYF
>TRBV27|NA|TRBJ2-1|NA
TGTGCCAGCAGTTTAAGTAACCATTACAATGAGCAGTTCTTC
CASSLSNHYNEQFF
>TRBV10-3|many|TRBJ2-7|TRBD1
TGTGCCATCAGTTTCCCAACCGGGACAGGGACCAGCTCCTACGAGCAGTACTTC
CAISFPTGTGTSSYEQYF
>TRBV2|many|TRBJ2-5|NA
TGTGCCAGCAGTGCGGGGGACTACCAAGAGACCCAGTACTTC
CASSAGDYQETQYF
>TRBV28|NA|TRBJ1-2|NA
TGTGCCAGCAGTTTACAGGACGGCGGTAACTATGGCTACACCTTC
CASSLQDGGNYGYTF
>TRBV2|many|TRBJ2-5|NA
TGTGCCAGCGGGATAGGGCGAGAGACCCAGTACTTC
CASGIGRETQYF
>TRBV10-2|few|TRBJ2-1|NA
TGCGCCACACGAGCGGCAGGTTTCTACAATGAGCAGTTCTTC
CATRAAGFYNEQFF